This T cell receptor (beta chain) was sequenced in a study of identifying expanded T cells in peripheral blood. Points from the study as a whole: Clone count variance between two-week samples rose with total template count.

The table came from immunoSEQ multiplex PCR; TCRdb's copy has only in-frame clones and leaves some out. The sample contains 70,000 or so clones, 90% of which appear only once. Of note for this clone: Its antigen is not identified.

Trimming cost V 2 bases and J 7 bases, with 6 bases left between them. The CDR3 totals 12 residues. Germline CDR1 is SGHDN and CDR2 is FVKESK. The chain carries TRBV14 and TRBJ2-4; no firm D call. The origin of this receptor is a person aged 18 to 75 in good health. The specimen sequenced was blood. The CDR3 protein is CASSQIGNIQYF. DNA of the CDR3: TGTGCCAGCAGCCAAATAGGGAACATTCAGTACTTC.